The 28 T cell receptor beta chains in this list originate from one sample, sequenced in a study of blood T cell repertoires in COVID-19. The protocol was immunoSEQ multiplex PCR, while the TCRdb copy is restricted to in-frame clones and leaves out a portion. The profile shows roughly 160,000 clones, approximately 87% of them singletons. The sequencing input was peripheral blood. The receptors stem from a woman in her 70s with COVID-19, enrolled during active disease.

The chain combines TRBV2 with TRBJ2-7; D not resolved. Trimming pared 3 bases from V and 3 bases from J, leaving 12 bases between. The CDR3 length is 14 residues. Germline CDR1 reads SNHLY; CDR2 reads FYNNEI. For the CDR3, the DNA is TGTGCCAGCAGTGAGGTACAGTTGGTCTACGAGCAGTACTTC. Translated, it gives CASSEVQLVYEQYF. Based on the CDR3 plus reference TRBV2 and TRBJ2-7, the full variable domain is EPEVTQTPSHQVTQMGQEVILRCVPISNHLYFYWYRQILGQKVEFLVSFYNNEISEKSEIFDDQFSVERPDGSNFTLKIRSTKLEDSAMYFCASSEVQLVYEQYFGPGTRLTVT.

The CDR3 sequence: CASSLRQRDGYTF. The CDR3 bases are TGTGCCAGCAGTCTGCGGCAGCGAGATGGCTACACCTTC. The rearrangement uses TRBV7-2 and TRBJ1-2, with D uncertain. V lost 6 bases and J lost 6, with 14 bases in between. The CDR3 totals 13 residues. Germline loops: CDR1 SGHTA, CDR2 FQGNSA.

The chain is built from TRBV11-2 and TRBJ2-7; TRBD2 is a possible D gene (6 bases). This CDR3 is built from 15 residues. V lost 2 bases and J 6 bases, leaving 17 bases between the germline ends. Per germline, CDR1 SGHAT and CDR2 FQNNGV. CDR3 protein: CASSLTAGRVGEQYF. The CDR3 nucleotides read TGTGCCAGCAGCTTAACAGCCGGGAGAGTGGGCGAGCAGTACTTC.

The CDR3 reads CASSYRTGNQETQYF. In nucleotides, the CDR3 is TGTGCCAGCAGTTACAGGACAGGAAACCAAGAGACCCAGTACTTC. This chain uses TRBV11-2 with TRBJ2-5; 7 positions agree with TRBD1. This CDR3 comprises 15 residues. With V trimmed by 6 bases and J by 0 bases, 7 bases remained unmatched. Germline CDR1 is SGHAT and CDR2 is FQNNGV.

V and J are TRBV2 and TRBJ1-4; D is undetermined. This CDR3 is 14 amino acids long. Deletions cut 3 bases from V and 0 bases from J, with 5 bases between. Germline CDR1 is SNHLY and CDR2 is FYNNEI. CDR3 nucleotide sequence: TGTGCCAGCAGTGAGCGGCCAACTAATGAAAAACTGTTTTTT. It is translated as CASSERPTNEKLFF. The full variable domain, rest sourced from reference TRBV2 and TRBJ1-4, is EPEVTQTPSHQVTQMGQEVILRCVPISNHLYFYWYRQILGQKVEFLVSFYNNEISEKSEIFDDQFSVERPDGSNFTLKIRSTKLEDSAMYFCASSERPTNEKLFFGSGTQLSVL.

V usage is TRBV3-1 (or the pseudogene TRBV3-2) and J usage is TRBJ1-6; 9 nucleotides align to TRBD1. Germline-derived CDR1 and CDR2 are LGHDT and YNNKEL (reference sequence). The CDR3 extends over 15 amino acids. The ends lost 5 bases at V and 7 bases at J; junction bases unmatched: 6. CDR3 sequence: CASSTGGLRNSPLHF. The CDR3 region has the DNA TGTGCCAGCAGCACAGGGGGCTTGAGAAATTCACCCCTCCACTTT.

For this clone: The identical CDR3 is also encoded by other nucleotide sequences in the sample. The CDR3 nucleotides read TGTGCCAGCAGCTCTAGCTCCTACGAGCAGTACTTC. Amino acid sequence: CASSSSSYEQYF. The chain combines TRBV11-3 with TRBJ2-7; no clear D. This CDR3 contains 12 residues. V was trimmed by 4 bases and J by 0 bases, leaving 4 bases between them. Germline assignment: CDR1 SGHNT and CDR2 YENEEA.

The gene calls are TRBV19 and TRBJ1-6; D not certain. The CDR3 consists of 16 residues. The V gene lost 4 bases and the J gene lost 3 bases, with 13 bases spanning the gap. Per germline, CDR1 LNHDA and CDR2 SQIVND (reference sequence). The CDR3 nucleotides read TGTGCCAGTAGTACAACTAGACGGAGCTATAATTCACCCCTCCACTTT. It specifies CASSTTRRSYNSPLHF.

The chain is built from TRBV2 and TRBJ2-5; 9 bases are shared with TRBD1. Germline CDR1 SNHLY, CDR2 FYNNEI. The trim removed 7 bases at V and 4 bases at J, leaving 10 bases unmatched. This CDR3 is built from 15 residues. CDR3 protein: CASTRLMGQGETQYF. The CDR3, as DNA: TGTGCCAGCACCCGTTTGATGGGACAGGGAGAGACCCAGTACTTC.

The chain uses TRBV9 and TRBJ2-2; 7 positions match TRBD2. Germline trimming cut 0 bases from V and 0 bases from J; bases unmatched to any gene: 5. Germline CDR1 SGDLS, CDR2 YYNGEE. The CDR3 has 17 amino acids. CDR3 in amino acids: CASSVAGGVANTGELFF. CDR3 nucleotide sequence: TGTGCCAGCAGCGTAGCTGGGGGGGTCGCGAACACCGGGGAGCTGTTTTTT.

V gene TRBV18 combines with J gene TRBJ2-5; 16 positions agree with TRBD2. Trimming at V came to 3 bases and at J to 1 base, leaving 8 bases not matched to a gene. CDR1 and CDR2 from the germline V gene are KGHSH and LQKENI. The CDR3 is 19 residues long. CDR3 region: CASSPDGTSGGGLQETQYF. Here the CDR3 DNA reads TGTGCCAGCTCACCTGACGGGACTAGCGGGGGGGGACTCCAAGAGACCCAGTACTTC.

In its sample, this clone was seen a few times. The chain employs TRBV30 and TRBJ1-1, with D unclear. V lost 8 bases, J lost 1 base, and 11 bases lay in between. Germline lookup yields CDR1 GTSNPN and CDR2 SVGIG (reference sequence). This CDR3 comprises 12 residues. In nucleotides, the CDR3 is TGTGCCAACAGACCCGGGAACACTGAAGCTTTCTTT. Protein sequence: CANRPGNTEAFF.

The V and J genes are TRBV9 and TRBJ1-1; D is unresolved. Germline CDR1 is SGDLS and CDR2 is YYNGEE. V gave up 0 bases and J gave up 1 base, with 7 bases separating them. This CDR3 has 14 amino acids. For the CDR3, the DNA is TGTGCCAGCAGCGTAGTTCCGGGGAACACTGAAGCTTTCTTT. This codes for CASSVVPGNTEAFF.

This rearrangement joins TRBV11-2 to TRBJ2-5, with a possible D match to TRBD1 (6 bases). The V and J ends lost 5 bases and 4 bases respectively, with 14 bases between them. Per the germline V gene, CDR1 is SGHAT and CDR2 is FQNNGV. This CDR3 has 14 amino acids. CDR3 in amino acids: CASSPYRALETQYF. CDR3 coding DNA: TGTGCCAGCAGCCCGTACAGGGCTTTAGAGACCCAGTACTTC.

The J gene is TRBJ1-5, the V gene TRBV19; 8 bases fit TRBD1. Germline V gives CDR1 LNHDA, CDR2 SQIVND (reference sequence). Unmatched junction bases numbered 3, after V lost 8 bases and J lost 3 bases. This CDR3 contains 13 residues. The CDR3 here is CASWDRPNQPQHF. CDR3 bases: TGTGCCAGTTGGGACAGGCCCAATCAGCCCCAGCATTTT.

In the case of this clone: The same CDR3 also results from other DNA sequences found in this sample. The V call is TRBV27, the J call TRBJ1-5; maybe TRBD1 (5 bases). The CDR3 extends over 13 amino acids. Trimming cost V 1 base and J 6 bases, with 7 bases left between them. Germline CDR1 reads MNHEY; CDR2 reads SMNVEV (reference sequence). The DNA of the CDR3 is TGTGCCAGCAGTTTATGGGGGGGTCAGCCCCAGCATTTT. Its translation: CASSLWGGQPQHF.

The chain carries TRBV7-9 and TRBJ1-1, with D maybe TRBD1 (6 bases). In germline, CDR1 is SEHNR, CDR2 FQNEAQ (reference sequence). The V end lost 4 bases, the J end lost 0 bases, and 15 bases lay between the germline ends. The CDR3 covers 16 residues. This CDR3 reads CASSSTTGDMNTEAFF. In DNA, the CDR3 is TGTGCCAGCAGCTCTACGACAGGTGACATGAACACTGAAGCTTTCTTT. The full variable domain, its missing parts supplied by reference TRBV7-9 and TRBJ1-1, is DTGVSQNPRHKITKRGQNVTFRCDPISEHNRLYWYRQTLGQGPEFLTYFQNEAQLEKSRLLSDRFSAERPKGSFSTLEIQRTEQGDSAMYLCASSSTTGDMNTEAFFGQGTRLTVV.

The genes are TRBV7-9 and TRBJ1-1; no clear D gene. The CDR3 totals 15 residues. Trimming left V 2 bases short and J 0 bases short, with 10 bases between. Germline loops: CDR1 SEHNR, CDR2 FQNEAQ (reference sequence). The CDR3 loop is CASSLFAAMNTEAFF. The CDR3 DNA sequence: TGTGCCAGCAGCTTATTCGCAGCGATGAACACTGAAGCTTTCTTT.

In this sample, this clone turned up once. The V call is TRBV3-1 (or the pseudogene TRBV3-2), the J call TRBJ1-1, with D tentatively TRBD1 (5 bases). Between the trimmed V and J ends, which lost 3 bases and 5 bases, there was a span of 10 bases. CDR1 and CDR2 (germline): LGHDT, YNNKEL (reference sequence). There are 13 residues in the CDR3. In DNA, the CDR3 is TGTGCCAGCAGCCAGCGGGGGGGGACTGAAGCTTTCTTT. Its protein is CASSQRGGTEAFF.

The genes are TRBV6-5 and TRBJ1-2, with TRBD1 matching 7 bases. The CDR3 covers 14 residues. V shed 6 bases, J shed 0 bases, and the junction held 4 bases outside the gene matches. Per germline, CDR1 MNHEY and CDR2 SVGAGI. The CDR3 here is CASSRTGTNYGYTF. Written as DNA, the CDR3 is TGTGCCAGCAGCCGGACAGGAACTAACTATGGCTACACCTTC.

The chain employs TRBV28 and TRBJ1-2, with 12 positions matching TRBD1. The CDR3 consists of 17 residues. CDR1 and CDR2 from the germline V gene are MDHEN and SYDVKM. The V and J ends lost 7 bases and 5 bases, in that order; junction bases with no gene match: 14. This CDR3 is CASTFQGTGGGWYGYTF. CDR3 nucleotides: TGTGCCAGCACCTTCCAAGGGACAGGGGGCGGGTGGTATGGCTACACCTTC.

V gene TRBV5-4 combines with J gene TRBJ1-1; D may be TRBD1 (5 bases). The CDR3 contains 16 residues. The germline V and J ends were trimmed by 1 base and 9 bases, with 22 bases remaining between them. Germline V gene lookup returns CDR1 SGHNT and CDR2 YYREEE (reference sequence). The CDR3 loop reads CASSLWGTTHLKKAFF. The CDR3 DNA follows: TGTGCCAGCAGCTTGTGGGGCACGACCCATTTAAAAAAAGCTTTCTTT.

The rearrangement uses TRBV2 and TRBJ1-6; unclear D gene. The CDR3 runs to 15 residues. V was trimmed by 8 bases and J by 9 bases, leaving 20 bases between them. Germline assignment: CDR1 SNHLY and CDR2 FYNNEI. CDR3 DNA sequence: TGTGCCAGCGGGCGGGCACTCGTAGGGAGTTCACCCCTCCACTTT. Its protein product is CASGRALVGSSPLHF.

The chain uses TRBV5-1 and TRBJ1-3; 9 bases align to TRBD1. V lost 1 base and J lost 0; bases outside the gene matches: 2. The CDR3 sequence is 16 residues long. From germline, CDR1 is SGHRS and CDR2 YFSETQ. The CDR3, as DNA: TGCGCCAGCAGCTTGATGGACAGGGGCTCTGGAAACACCATATATTTT. This gives the protein CASSLMDRGSGNTIYF.

The rearrangement joins TRBV5-4 to TRBJ2-1, with TRBD2 matching over 7 bases. Germline loops: CDR1 SGHNT, CDR2 YYREEE (reference sequence). The CDR3 runs to 15 residues. Trimming at V came to 0 bases and at J to 3 bases, leaving 3 bases not matched to a gene. CDR3: CASSLVGGIYNEQFF. The DNA of the CDR3 is TGTGCCAGCAGCTTGGTGGGGGGGATCTACAATGAGCAGTTCTTC.

This chain uses TRBV3-1 (or the pseudogene TRBV3-2) with TRBJ2-1; no definite D call. CDR1 LGHDT and CDR2 YNNKEL come from the germline V gene (reference sequence). V was cut by 3 bases and J by 8 bases, with 11 bases left in between. The CDR3 is 13 amino acids. This chain's CDR3 is CASSHEWSYEQFF. DNA for the CDR3: TGTGCCAGCAGCCACGAGTGGAGCTATGAGCAGTTCTTC.

The table lists this clone with a count of one. This sequence joins TRBV11-2 and TRBJ2-2, with 7 bases fitting TRBD1. CDR1 is SGHAT and CDR2 is FQNNGV in the germline V gene. V shed 5 bases, J shed 7 bases, and the junction held 10 bases outside the gene matches. The CDR3 contains 15 residues. The DNA for the CDR3 is TGTGCCAGCAGCGCCCGACAGGGTTCGGGCGGGGAGCTGTTTTTT. Protein sequence: CASSARQGSGGELFF.

The chain recombines TRBV27 with TRBJ1-6; tentatively, D is TRBD1 (5 bases). The germline V gene has CDR1 MNHEY and CDR2 SMNVEV (reference sequence). Trimming stripped 7 bases from V and 6 bases from J, with 13 bases between. The CDR3 is 14 residues long. The CDR3 DNA is TGTGCCAGCATGGAGGGGTTCAGTAATTCACCCCTCCACTTT. This codes for CASMEGFSNSPLHF.